The next 21 T cell receptor beta chains were all read from a single sample in a study of T cell responses to AZD1222 COVID-19 vaccine. Produced via immunoSEQ multiplex PCR; TCRdb's table is partial and in-frame only. The table has 120,000 or so clones, about 92% seen once. Here the sequenced sample was peripheral blood, taken on day 0 of AZD1222 vaccination. These receptors came from an adult in good health.

The V and J genes are TRBV6-1 and TRBJ1-2; 8 bases line up with TRBD1. CDR3 length equals 17 residues. J was trimmed by 4 bases and V by 4 bases; bases with no gene match: 14. Looked up from germline, CDR1 is MNHNS and CDR2 is SASEGT. The CDR3 sequence: CASSGGTGPATGYGYTF. In nucleotides, the CDR3 is TGTGCCAGCAGTGGAGGGACAGGTCCTGCAACAGGCTATGGCTACACCTTC.

J is TRBJ1-4 and V is TRBV9; D ambiguous. Germline loops: CDR1 SGDLS, CDR2 YYNGEE. Trimming removed 4 bases at V and 8 bases at J, with 18 bases between. CDR3 length: 15 amino acids. CDR3 bases: TGTGCCAGCAGCCCACGGTTCTCAGGAGGGGAAAAACTGTTTTTT. It yields the protein CASSPRFSGGEKLFF.

This chain connects TRBV3-1 (or the pseudogene TRBV3-2) to TRBJ1-6; D unresolved. Trimming left V 3 bases short and J 4 bases short, with 10 bases between. The CDR3 covers 15 residues. Germline V gene data show CDR1 as LGHDT and CDR2 as YNNKEL (reference sequence). The CDR3 nucleotides read TGTGCCAGCAGCCAGGGGAAGGGTTATAATTCACCCCTCCACTTT. Translated: CASSQGKGYNSPLHF.

This chain uses TRBV5-5 with TRBJ1-2; TRBD1 agrees at 8 bases. The CDR3 totals 16 residues. CDR1 is SGHKS, CDR2 YYEKEE, per germline (reference sequence). The V segment lost 4 bases and the J segment 0 bases; nucleotides outside the gene matches: 8. For the CDR3, the DNA is TGTGCCAGCAGCCCGGGACAGGCAATTACTAACTATGGCTACACCTTC. Amino acid sequence: CASSPGQAITNYGYTF.

The genes are TRBV2 and TRBJ2-7; TRBD1 aligns across 7 bases. The germline gives CDR1 SNHLY, CDR2 FYNNEI. The CDR3 has 16 amino acids. Unmatched junction bases numbered 11, after V lost 6 bases and J lost 0 bases. Written as DNA, the CDR3 is TGTGCCAGCAGCGCGACAGGGACCAGGAGCTCCTACGAGCAGTACTTC. Its protein is CASSATGTRSSYEQYF.

The J gene is TRBJ1-2, the V gene TRBV6-5; D gene uncertain. Trimming took 6 bases from V and 4 from J, leaving 12 bases between them. Germline V gene lookup returns CDR1 MNHEY and CDR2 SVGAGI. The length of the CDR3 is 13 residues. Written as DNA, the CDR3 is TGTGCCAGCAGATTGAACAGCCCCTATGGCTACACCTTC. This codes for CASRLNSPYGYTF.

This chain joins TRBV10-3 and TRBJ2-7, with D possibly called TRBD1 or TRBD2 (5 bases each). Trimming shortened V by 2 bases and J by 3 bases, and 17 bases separated the two germline ends. This CDR3 spans 16 amino acids. Germline CDR1 ENHRY, CDR2 SYGVKD. The CDR3 protein is CAISEPERDRHYEQYF. In DNA, the CDR3 is TGTGCCATCAGTGAGCCTGAGAGGGACCGTCACTACGAGCAGTACTTC.

This chain joins TRBV24-1 and TRBJ1-5; D gene ambiguous. The CDR3 consists of 12 residues. Per germline, CDR1 KGHDR and CDR2 SFDVKD. V shed 9 bases and J shed 5 bases, with 10 bases lying between them. CDR3 bases: TGTGCCACCGGATGGGGAGATCAGCCCCAGCATTTT. Translating gives CATGWGDQPQHF.

J is TRBJ1-3 and V is TRBV9; D is uncertain. The CDR3 is made up of 15 amino acids. Germline V CDR1 and CDR2: SGDLS, YYNGEE. Trimming left V 4 bases short and J 0 bases short, with 11 bases between. In DNA, the CDR3 is TGTGCCAGCAGCCTCGGAGGTGGCTCTGGAAACACCATATATTTT. Amino acids: CASSLGGGSGNTIYF. The full variable domain, its missing parts supplied by reference TRBV9 and TRBJ1-3, is DSGVTQTPKHLITATGQRVTLRCSPRSGDLSVYWYQQSLDQGLQFLIQYYNGEERAKGNILERFSAQQFPDLHSELNLSSLELGDSALYFCASSLGGGSGNTIYFGEGSWLTVV.

The rearrangement joins TRBV20-1 to TRBJ1-1; D might be TRBD1 (6 bases). V was trimmed by 3 bases and J by 0 bases, leaving 17 bases between them. This CDR3 contains 16 residues. Germline values: CDR1 DFQATT, CDR2 SNEGSKA (reference sequence). CDR3 region: CSASSVRGGMNTEAFF. The CDR3 nucleotides read TGCAGTGCTAGTTCCGTCAGGGGAGGTATGAACACTGAAGCTTTCTTT.

CDR3 amino acids: CASSLTGLSGELFF. For the CDR3, the DNA is TGTGCCAGCAGCCTTACAGGGTTGAGCGGGGAGCTGTTTTTT. This sequence joins TRBV11-1 and TRBJ2-2; D is perhaps TRBD1 (6 bases). Germline-derived CDR1 and CDR2 are SGHAT and FQDESV (reference sequence). V was clipped by 5 bases and J by 7 bases, with 14 bases between them. The CDR3 loop spans 14 amino acids.

The chain uses TRBV10-3 and TRBJ1-4; possibly TRBD1 for D (6 bases). The length of the CDR3 is 16 residues. Looked up from germline, CDR1 is ENHRY and CDR2 is SYGVKD. Trimming pared 0 bases from V and 8 bases from J, leaving 16 bases between. Written as DNA, the CDR3 is TGTGCCATCAGTGAGTCGAGGGGGAGAATCGTAGAAAAACTGTTTTTT. Translation gives CAISESRGRIVEKLFF.

The chain uses TRBV7-8 and TRBJ2-6; TRBD1 agrees at 7 bases. This CDR3 has 19 residues. V was clipped by 5 bases and J by 0 bases; unmatched bases: 13. Germline-derived CDR1 and CDR2 are SGHVS and FQNEAQ. The CDR3 DNA is TGTGCCAGCAGCCCCCGACAGGGTGGGGGCGGCTCTGGGGCCAACGTCCTGACTTTC. It codes for CASSPRQGGGGSGANVLTF.

The chain uses TRBV5-1 and TRBJ2-3; the D is unclear. The V gene's germline CDR1 is SGHRS and CDR2 YFSETQ. This CDR3 region has 15 residues. Deletions cut 0 bases from V and 1 base from J, with 9 bases between. This chain's CDR3 is CASSLGEFGTDTQYF. The CDR3 DNA follows: TGCGCCAGCAGCTTGGGCGAGTTCGGCACAGATACGCAGTATTTT.

This clone was counted a single time. The chain uses TRBV30 and TRBJ1-1, with no clear D. With 5 bases removed from V and 3 bases from J, the gap between germline ends came to 16 bases. CDR3 length: 14 amino acids. CDR1 and CDR2 (germline): GTSNPN, SVGIG (reference sequence). CDR3 sequence reads: CAWAPVQLDTEAFF. Here the CDR3 DNA reads TGTGCCTGGGCCCCCGTACAGTTGGACACTGAAGCTTTCTTT. Full variable domain (rest looked up from reference TRBV30 and TRBJ1-1): SQTIHQWPATLVQPVGSPLSLECTVEGTSNPNLYWYRQAAGRGLQLLFYSVGIGQISSEVPQNLSASRPQDRQFILSSKKLLLSDSGFYLCAWAPVQLDTEAFFGQGTRLTVV.

DNA of the CDR3: TGTGCCAGCAGCTGGAAAGGGGCCGTGACTAGCGGGAGAAATACGCAGTATTTT. Translated, it gives CASSWKGAVTSGRNTQYF. The chain has TRBV11-2 and TRBJ2-3, with 12 bases aligning to TRBD2. The CDR3 contains 18 residues. J lost 7 bases, V lost 4 bases, and 15 bases had no gene match. The germline V gene has CDR1 SGHAT and CDR2 FQNNGV.

The chain has TRBV7-8 and TRBJ1-2; D might be TRBD1 (5 bases). Trimming shortened V by 1 base and J by 8 bases, and 14 bases separated the two germline ends. There are 14 residues in the CDR3. CDR1 and CDR2 (germline): SGHVS, FQNEAQ. CDR3 bases: TGTGCCAGCAGCTTAGGGACAACCCAGGGCGGCTACACCTTC. It specifies CASSLGTTQGGYTF.

V gene TRBV3-1 (or the pseudogene TRBV3-2) combines with J gene TRBJ2-1, with 7 bases that match TRBD2. CDR1 and CDR2 (germline): LGHDT, YNNKEL (reference sequence). V gave up 7 bases and J gave up 2 bases; unmatched junction bases: 8. CDR3 length: 15 amino acids. The CDR3 sequence is CASTEGGSAYNEQFF. The CDR3 nucleotides are TGTGCCAGCACCGAGGGAGGGAGTGCCTACAATGAGCAGTTCTTC.

J is TRBJ2-7 and V is TRBV12-3 or TRBV12-4; tentatively, D is TRBD1 or TRBD2 (6 bases each). V lost 5 bases and J lost 3, with 11 bases in between. The CDR3 has 13 amino acids. CDR3 sequence: CASSPGDFYEQYF. In nucleotides, the CDR3 is TGTGCCAGCAGTCCAGGGGACTTCTACGAGCAGTACTTC.

The chain uses TRBV5-4 and TRBJ1-2; 8 nucleotides agree with TRBD1. This CDR3 region has 15 residues. CDR1 is SGHNT, CDR2 YYREEE, per germline (reference sequence). V gave up 1 base and J gave up 4 bases; unmatched junction bases: 6. In DNA form, the CDR3 reads TGTGCCAGCAGCTTGCCCGGGACAGGTTCCTATGGCTACACCTTC. This sequence encodes CASSLPGTGSYGYTF.

The chain is built from TRBV2 and TRBJ2-7; maybe TRBD2 (5 bases). The CDR3 extends over 12 amino acids. The germline CDR1 and CDR2 sequences are SNHLY and FYNNEI. Trimming cost V 6 bases and J 5 bases, with 11 bases left between them. DNA for the CDR3: TGTGCCAGCAGAAACCGGGGAAACGAGCAGTACTTC. Its protein product is CASRNRGNEQYF.